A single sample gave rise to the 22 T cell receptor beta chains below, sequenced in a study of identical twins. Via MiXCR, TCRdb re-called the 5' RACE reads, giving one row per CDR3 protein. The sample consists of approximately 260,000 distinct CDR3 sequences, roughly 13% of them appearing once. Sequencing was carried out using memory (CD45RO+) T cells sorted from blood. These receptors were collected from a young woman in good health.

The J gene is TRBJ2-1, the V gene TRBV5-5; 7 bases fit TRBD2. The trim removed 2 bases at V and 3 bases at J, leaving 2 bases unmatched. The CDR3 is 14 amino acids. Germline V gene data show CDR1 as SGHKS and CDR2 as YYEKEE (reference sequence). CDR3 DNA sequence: TGTGCCAGCAGCTTCAGCGGGAACTACAATGAGCAGTTCTTC. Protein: CASSFSGNYNEQFF.

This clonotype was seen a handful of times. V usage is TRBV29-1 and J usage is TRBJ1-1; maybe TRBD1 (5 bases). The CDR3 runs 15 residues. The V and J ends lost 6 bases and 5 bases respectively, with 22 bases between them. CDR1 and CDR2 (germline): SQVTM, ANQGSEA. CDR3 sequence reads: CSVLGTLGRGTEAFF. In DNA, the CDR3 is TGCAGCGTCCTAGGGACCCTGGGGAGAGGGACTGAAGCTTTCTTT.

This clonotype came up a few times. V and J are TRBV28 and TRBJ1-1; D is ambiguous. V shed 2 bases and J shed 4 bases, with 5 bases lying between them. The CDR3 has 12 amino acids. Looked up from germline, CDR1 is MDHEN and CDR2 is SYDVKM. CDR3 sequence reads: CASSLGSTEAFF. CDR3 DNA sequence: TGTGCCAGCAGTTTAGGAAGCACTGAAGCTTTCTTT.

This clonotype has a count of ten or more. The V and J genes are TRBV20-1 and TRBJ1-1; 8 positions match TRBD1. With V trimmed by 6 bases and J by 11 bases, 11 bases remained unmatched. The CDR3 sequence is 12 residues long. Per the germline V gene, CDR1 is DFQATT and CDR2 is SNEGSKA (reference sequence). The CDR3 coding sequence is TGCAGTGCACGGAAACAGGGGGGGGAGGCTTTCTTT. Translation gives CSARKQGGEAFF.

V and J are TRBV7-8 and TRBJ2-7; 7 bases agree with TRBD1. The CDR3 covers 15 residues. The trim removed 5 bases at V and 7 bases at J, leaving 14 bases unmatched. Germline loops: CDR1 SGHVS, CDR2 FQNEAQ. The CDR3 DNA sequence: TGTGCCAGCAGCCTACGGGACAGAGGCCTGCGGGAGCAGTACTTC. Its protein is CASSLRDRGLREQYF.

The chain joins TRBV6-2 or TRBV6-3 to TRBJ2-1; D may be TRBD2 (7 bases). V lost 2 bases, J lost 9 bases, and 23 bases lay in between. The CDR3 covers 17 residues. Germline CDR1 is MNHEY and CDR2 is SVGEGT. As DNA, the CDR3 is TGTGCCAGCAGTTACACACGAGGGCTAGCGGTCAGGGGTGAGCAGTTCTTC. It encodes CASSYTRGLAVRGEQFF.

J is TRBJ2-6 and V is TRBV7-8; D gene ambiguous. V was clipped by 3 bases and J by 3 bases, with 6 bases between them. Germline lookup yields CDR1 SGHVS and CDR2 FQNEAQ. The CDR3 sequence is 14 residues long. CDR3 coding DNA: TGTGCCAGCAGCTTTCCACTTGGGGCCAACGTCCTGACTTTC. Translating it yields CASSFPLGANVLTF. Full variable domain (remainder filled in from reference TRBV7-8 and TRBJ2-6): GAGVSQSPRYKVAKRGQDVALRCDPISGHVSLFWYQQALGQGPEFLTYFQNEAQLDKSGLPSDRFFAERPEGSVSTLKIQRTQQEDSAVYLCASSFPLGANVLTFGAGSRLTVL.

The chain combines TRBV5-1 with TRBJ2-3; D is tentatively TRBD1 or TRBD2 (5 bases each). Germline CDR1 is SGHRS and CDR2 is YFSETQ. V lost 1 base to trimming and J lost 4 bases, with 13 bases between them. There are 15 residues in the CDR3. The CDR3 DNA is TGCGCCAGCAGCTTGAGGCAGGGAGCCCCAGATACGCAGTATTTT. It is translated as CASSLRQGAPDTQYF.

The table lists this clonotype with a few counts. The CDR3 region is CASRPREGTEAFF. DNA of the CDR3: TGTGCCAGCCGACCAAGGGAGGGCACTGAAGCTTTCTTT. This chain links TRBV6-1 with TRBJ1-1; D gene uncertain. The CDR3 has 13 residues. V lost 8 bases, J lost 4 bases, and 14 bases lay in between. Germline lookup yields CDR1 MNHNS and CDR2 SASEGT.

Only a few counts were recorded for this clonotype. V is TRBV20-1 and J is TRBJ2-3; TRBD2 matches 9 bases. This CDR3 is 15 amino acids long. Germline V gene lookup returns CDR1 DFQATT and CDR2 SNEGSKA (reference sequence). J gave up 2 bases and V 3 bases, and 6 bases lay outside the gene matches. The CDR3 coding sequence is TGCAGTGCTAGTGATGCGGGGGGGATCACAGATACGCAGTATTTT. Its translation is CSASDAGGITDTQYF.

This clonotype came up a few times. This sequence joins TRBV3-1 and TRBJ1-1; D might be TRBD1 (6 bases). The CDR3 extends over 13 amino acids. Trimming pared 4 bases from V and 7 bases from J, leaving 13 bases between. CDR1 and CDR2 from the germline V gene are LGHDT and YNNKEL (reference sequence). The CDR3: CASSRYTGSEAFF. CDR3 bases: TGTGCCAGCAGCCGATATACAGGGAGTGAAGCTTTCTTT.

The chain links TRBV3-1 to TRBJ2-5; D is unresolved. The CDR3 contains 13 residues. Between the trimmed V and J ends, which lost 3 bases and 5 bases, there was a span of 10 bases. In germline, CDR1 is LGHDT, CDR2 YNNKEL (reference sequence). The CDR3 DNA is TGTGCCAGCAGCCAGGCTCCCATGGAGACCCAGTACTTC. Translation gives CASSQAPMETQYF.

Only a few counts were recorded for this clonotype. For the CDR3, the DNA is TGTGCCAGCAGCGATACCACGGGACGGCCGGGACTAGCGGGAGTGGGGGAGCTGTTTTTT. Translation: CASSDTTGRPGLAGVGELFF. The chain has TRBV27 and TRBJ2-2, with TRBD2 identical over 14 bases. The CDR3 spans 20 residues. The V segment lost 6 bases and the J segment 8 bases; nucleotides outside the gene matches: 20. Germline CDR1 is MNHEY and CDR2 is SMNVEV (reference sequence).

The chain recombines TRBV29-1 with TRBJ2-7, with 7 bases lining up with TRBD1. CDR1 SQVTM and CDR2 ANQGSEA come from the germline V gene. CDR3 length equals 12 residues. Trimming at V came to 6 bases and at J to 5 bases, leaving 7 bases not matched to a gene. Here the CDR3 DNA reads TGCAGCGTGAAGACAGGGTCCCACGAGCAGTACTTC. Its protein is CSVKTGSHEQYF.

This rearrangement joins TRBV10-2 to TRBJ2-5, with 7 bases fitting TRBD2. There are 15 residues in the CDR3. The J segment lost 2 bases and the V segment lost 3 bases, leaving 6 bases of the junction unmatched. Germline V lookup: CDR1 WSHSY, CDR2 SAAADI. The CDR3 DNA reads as TGCGCCAGCAGTGAAGCACCTAGCGGACAAGAGACCCAGTACTTC. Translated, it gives CASSEAPSGQETQYF.

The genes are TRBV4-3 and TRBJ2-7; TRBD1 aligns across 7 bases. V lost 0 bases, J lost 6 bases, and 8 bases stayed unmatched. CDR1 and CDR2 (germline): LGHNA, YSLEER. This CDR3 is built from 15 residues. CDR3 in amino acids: CASSQDKNRGVEQYF. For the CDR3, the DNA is TGCGCCAGCAGCCAAGATAAGAACAGGGGCGTCGAGCAGTACTTC.

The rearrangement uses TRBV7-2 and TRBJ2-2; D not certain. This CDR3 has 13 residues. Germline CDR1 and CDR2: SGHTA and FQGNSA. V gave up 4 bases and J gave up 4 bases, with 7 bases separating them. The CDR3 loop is CASSSSSTGELFF. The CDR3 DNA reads TGTGCCAGCAGCTCATCTAGCACCGGGGAGCTGTTTTTT. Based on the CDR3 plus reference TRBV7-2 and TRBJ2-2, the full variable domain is GAGVSQSPSNKVTEKGKDVELRCDPISGHTALYWYRQSLGQGLEFLIYFQGNSAPDKSGLPSDRFSAERTGGSVSTLTIQRTQQEDSAVYLCASSSSSTGELFFGEGSRLTVL.

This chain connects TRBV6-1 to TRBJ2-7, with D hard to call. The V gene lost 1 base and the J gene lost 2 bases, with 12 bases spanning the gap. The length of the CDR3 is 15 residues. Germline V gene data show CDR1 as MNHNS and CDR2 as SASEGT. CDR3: CASSEGRPGPYEQYF. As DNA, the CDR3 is TGTGCCAGCAGTGAAGGCAGGCCCGGCCCCTACGAGCAGTACTTC.

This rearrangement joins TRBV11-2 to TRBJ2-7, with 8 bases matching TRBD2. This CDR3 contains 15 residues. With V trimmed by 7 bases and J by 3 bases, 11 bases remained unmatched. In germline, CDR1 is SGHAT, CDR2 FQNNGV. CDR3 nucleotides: TGTGCCAGCACGAAAGCGGGCGGGGGGCTCTACGAGCAGTACTTC. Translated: CASTKAGGGLYEQYF. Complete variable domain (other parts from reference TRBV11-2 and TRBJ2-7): EAGVAQSPRYKIIEKRQSVAFWCNPISGHATLYWYQQILGQGPKLLIQFQNNGVVDDSQLPKDRFSAERLKGVDSTLKIQPAKLEDSAVYLCASTKAGGGLYEQYFGPGTRLTVT.

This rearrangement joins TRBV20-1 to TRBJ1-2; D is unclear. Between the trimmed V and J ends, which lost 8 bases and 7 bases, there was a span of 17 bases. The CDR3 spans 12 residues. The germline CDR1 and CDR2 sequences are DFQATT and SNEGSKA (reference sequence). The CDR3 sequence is CSNYREYRGYTF. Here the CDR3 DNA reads TGCAGTAATTACCGGGAGTATCGTGGCTACACCTTC.

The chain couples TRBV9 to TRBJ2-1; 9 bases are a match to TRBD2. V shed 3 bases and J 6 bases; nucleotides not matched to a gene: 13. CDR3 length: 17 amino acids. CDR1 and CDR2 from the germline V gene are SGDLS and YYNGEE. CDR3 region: CASSANPLAGGSNEQFF. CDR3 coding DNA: TGTGCCAGCAGCGCCAACCCTCTCGCGGGAGGGTCCAATGAGCAGTTCTTC.

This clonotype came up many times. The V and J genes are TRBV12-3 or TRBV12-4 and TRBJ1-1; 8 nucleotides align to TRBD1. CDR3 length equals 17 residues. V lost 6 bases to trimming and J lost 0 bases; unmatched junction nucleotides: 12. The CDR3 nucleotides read TGTGCCAGCAGGGGGGACAGGTTAATTTGGATGAACACTGAAGCTTTCTTT. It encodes CASRGDRLIWMNTEAFF.